This T cell receptor (beta chain) appears in the sequencing data of a study of regulatory T cells in long-lasting Graves disease. Sequencing libraries for TCR beta were prepared with iRepertoire HTBI primers and Arm-PCR of CDR3 regions. MiXCR, applied by TCRdb to the multiplex PCR reads, yields one record per CDR3 protein. The table includes 300,000 to 400,000 distinct CDR3 sequences, around 17% detected once. Described time point: newly diagnosed GD, antithyroid drugs for less than 3 months. The TCR library used RNA extracted from PBMCs. The CDR3 has 14 residues. Germline V gives CDR1 DFQATT, CDR2 SNEGSKA (reference sequence). V lost 2 bases to trimming and J lost 4 bases, with 13 bases between them. This clonotype has at least ten counts. The same data also went into a second study, on T cells in Graves' hyperthyroidism and ophthalmopathy.

The rearrangement uses TRBV20-1 and TRBJ2-3, with D possibly matching TRBD2 (5 bases). The sequencing here drew on peripheral blood mononuclear cells (PBMCs), taken at new diagnosis, from a patient treated with antithyroid drugs. The clonotype was recovered from a man aged 35-49 years with Graves disease. The CDR3 DNA reads TGCAGTGCTAGACGGGGAGTGGGCGCAGATACGCAGTATTTT. This codes for CSARRGVGADTQYF.